This T cell receptor beta chain was captured by sequencing in a study of blood T cell repertoires in COVID-19. Overall study context: Acute and convalescent COVID-19 specimens originated in the United States, Italy and Spain. PBMCs, B-cell-depleted T cells, or T cells were the source of the cDNA or gDNA that made up the material.

The CDR3 runs 15 residues. Germline loops: CDR1 MDHEN, CDR2 SYDVKM. The ends were cut back, 5 bases at V and 0 bases at J, with 10 bases in the middle. The authors' processing: Scientists estimated how many nucleated cells there were by amplifying reference gene primers. The method was immunoSEQ multiplex PCR; TCRdb's version includes in-frame clones alone and lacks a portion of them. Clonal size and the V and J genes are those of that table, whereas D and trimming came from the DNA. The sample lists 25,000 to 30,000 clones, nearly 80% occurring once. Sequenced input: peripheral blood. V usage is TRBV28 and J usage is TRBJ1-4, with D perhaps TRBD1 (6 bases). The receptor comes from a woman between 65 and 79 years old with acute or convalescent COVID-19. As DNA, the CDR3 is TGTGCCAGCAGTGTGACAGGTGCAACTAATGAAAAACTGTTTTTT. The encoded protein is CASSVTGATNEKLFF.